This T cell receptor (beta chain) was identified in a study of blood T cell repertoires in COVID-19. Study summary: Acute and convalescent COVID-19 samples came from the United States, Italy and Spain. PBMCs, B-cell-depleted T cells, or T cells were the source of the cDNA or gDNA that made up the material.

There are 14 residues in the CDR3. J lost 3 bases, V lost 5 bases, and 5 bases had no gene match. The germline V gene encodes CDR1 SGHTA and CDR2 FQGNSA. In the source study's methods: Estimation of nucleated cell counts was performed using reference gene primer amplification. TCRdb's table, derived via immunoSEQ multiplex PCR, lists solely in-frame clones and lacks some. That table furnishes V, J and clone size, whereas the DNA furnished D and trimming. The table shows roughly 120,000 clones, with over 60% occurring only once. This receptor was obtained from a woman at least 80 years old with acute or convalescent COVID-19. This rearrangement joins TRBV7-2 to TRBJ2-7, with 9 bases identical to TRBD2. Sequencing input: peripheral blood. The CDR3 DNA reads TGTGCCAGCAGCAATCAGCGGGGGGACTACGAGCAGTACTTC. It translates to CASSNQRGDYEQYF.